This T cell receptor beta chain was recorded in a study of long-term antiretroviral therapy in people with HIV. Study-wide background: The immediate-ART recommendation dates to 2015, and the earliest samples predate it by about a decade. Study results and caveats: Even long-term ART left TRB diversity below transplant donor controls, despite gains. Those clones which expanded before ART made up the dominant part of the repertoire at all time points. Repertoires from HIV showed CDR3 length ranges narrower than those of controls.

Version v3.0 of the immunoSEQ assay ran at survey level. TCRdb's copy holds only in-frame clones and misses some; the assay was immunoSEQ multiplex PCR. The sample has around 31,000 clones, 80% to 90% seen once. With respect to this clone: What it recognizes is unknown.

With 3 bases removed from V and 5 bases from J, the gap between germline ends came to 14 bases. The CDR3 spans 14 residues. CDR1 and CDR2 (germline): PRHDT, FYEKMQ (reference sequence). The V gene is TRBV13, the J gene TRBJ2-7, with unresolved D. The input for sequencing was unsorted PBMCs, taken 0.8 years before starting antiretroviral therapy. The TCR was taken from a man younger than 30 with HIV. The CDR3 DNA sequence: TGTGCCAGCAGCTTTCGAGGTGGAAAGGACGAGCAGTACTTC. Translated: CASSFRGGKDEQYF.